This T cell receptor (beta chain) is drawn from a study of spatial heterogeneity in lung cancer. Study context: Alpha-chain sequences were consistently detected in smaller numbers than beta-chain sequences.

This clonotype was recorded a few times. Its matching antigen is unknown. Regarding time point: sample taken at primary tumor resection. Whole RNA obtained from tumor, nontumor lung or frozen PBMC underwent sequencing without sorting. The donors comprised 70 to 85 untreated early-stage non-small cell lung cancer patients. Individually, TCR cDNA molecules were each labelled with a unique molecular identifier. Via MiXCR, TCRdb re-called the 5' RACE reads, giving one row per CDR3 protein. Altogether tens of thousands of distinct CDR3 sequences are present, roughly 13% being singletons, with the ten largest covering about 4.5%. Study-wide findings and caveats: Ubiquitous expanded tumor TCRs appeared in blood more at resection than follow-up.

Trimming took 0 bases from V and 4 from J, leaving 9 bases between them. The CDR3 runs 13 residues. Per the germline V gene, CDR1 is SQVTM and CDR2 is ANQGSEA. V gene TRBV29-1 combines with J gene TRBJ1-1; D is ambiguous. The clonotype was recovered from a male donor with early-stage non-small cell lung cancer. The sample was PBMCs, taken at surgery. CDR3 DNA: TGCAGCGTTGAAGATCCTCGGTCCACTGAAGCTTTCTTT. This sequence encodes CSVEDPRSTEAFF.